The 25 T cell receptor beta chains given below trace back to one sample, sequenced in a study of esophageal squamous cell carcinoma under preoperative chemotherapy. The time point here: before preoperative PTX-NDP chemotherapy. TCRdb redid the calling of the PCR reads with MiXCR, one entry per CDR3 protein. The data hold some 30,000 distinct CDR3 sequences, with 45% to 55% observed a single time. This material was acquired from a patient given preoperative chemotherapy. The source of these receptors is a human donor with esophageal squamous cell carcinoma. The donor label of this sample is uncertain.

This clonotype was observed once. This sequence joins TRBV12-3 or TRBV12-4 and TRBJ2-5; D is unclear. There are 14 residues in the CDR3. V lost 11 bases, J lost 11 bases, and 27 bases lay in between. CDR3 amino acids: CAGPARGAQDTQYF. The CDR3 DNA reads TGTGCCGGGCCCGCGCGCGGTGCCCAAGACACTCAGTACTTC.

This clonotype appeared many times. The V and J genes are TRBV7-9 and TRBJ1-1, with D maybe TRBD1 (5 bases). With 5 bases removed from V and 4 bases from J, the gap between germline ends came to 20 bases. This CDR3 contains 16 residues. The germline CDR1 and CDR2 sequences are SEHNR and FQNEAQ (reference sequence). The CDR3 protein is CASSLGDLGYPTEAFF. As DNA, the CDR3 is TGTGCCAGCAGCCTCGGGGACCTAGGGTACCCCACTGAAGCTTTCTTT. The variable domain in full, completed from reference TRBV7-9 and TRBJ1-1, reads DTGVSQNPRHKITKRGQNVTFRCDPISEHNRLYWYRQTLGQGPEFLTYFQNEAQLEKSRLLSDRFSAERPKGSFSTLEIQRTEQGDSAMYLCASSLGDLGYPTEAFFGQGTRLTVV.

The genes are TRBV12-3 or TRBV12-4 and TRBJ2-4; possibly TRBD1 or TRBD2 for D (5 bases each). This CDR3 has 14 residues. This CDR3 is CACTGPRDQDIQYF. The CDR3 DNA reads TGTGCGTGTACCGGGCCCCGGGACCAAGACATTCAGTACTTC.

The V and J genes are TRBV11-2 and TRBJ2-7; possible D gene TRBD2, 5 bases. The CDR3 covers 13 residues. Germline CDR1 is SGHAT and CDR2 is FQNNGV. The V gene lost 8 bases and the J gene lost 2 bases, with 13 bases spanning the gap. The CDR3 spells CASSGLSPYEQYF. CDR3 coding DNA: TGTGCCAGCTCTGGACTCAGCCCCTACGAGCAGTACTTC.

V usage is TRBV12-2 and J usage is TRBJ2-5; TRBD1, the D gene given by the table, was not confirmed from the DNA. TRBV12-2 is shown as a pseudogene. This CDR3 is built from 12 residues. In DNA form, the CDR3 reads TGTGCAAGTCGCTTACCCCTCATGACCCAGTACTTC. Protein sequence: CASRLPLMTQYF.

This chain connects TRBV7-6 to TRBJ2-3; D is possibly TRBD2 (6 bases). Near its end, the DNA agrees better with TRBJ2-7, so the J call may be wrong. This CDR3 has 15 residues. In germline, CDR1 is SGHVS, CDR2 FNYEAQ. In nucleotides, the CDR3 is TGTGCCAGGGGGCGCGACGGGAGTGACAAAGATACGCAGTACTTC. This gives the protein CARGRDGSDKDTQYF.

This clonotype came up many times. V gene TRBV6-1 combines with J gene TRBJ2-5, with unresolved D. Deletions cut 2 bases from V and 2 bases from J, with 9 bases between. The CDR3 is 14 amino acids. Germline values: CDR1 MNHNS, CDR2 SASEGT. CDR3 amino acids: CASSEWRPQETQYF. In DNA, the CDR3 is TGTGCCAGCAGTGAATGGCGGCCACAAGAGACCCAGTACTTC.

The chain is built from TRBV6-1 and TRBJ2-5; TRBD2 matches at 15 bases. The DNA end lines up better with TRBJ2-7; the J call may be wrong. CDR3 length: 18 amino acids. Germline V gene sequence: CDR1 MNHNS, CDR2 SASEGT. The CDR3 DNA reads TGTGCCAGCAGTCCAGCTGGACTAGCGGGAGGGTTCTCCTACGAGCAGTACTTC. Its translation: CASSPAGLAGGFSYEQYF.

In this sample, this clonotype turned up a few times. V gene TRBV6-2 or TRBV6-3 combines with J gene TRBJ2-2, with 8 bases that match TRBD2. CDR1 is MNHEY, CDR2 SVGEGT, per germline. V lost 6 bases to trimming and J lost 2 bases; unmatched junction nucleotides: 5. CDR3 length: 15 amino acids. The CDR3 here is CASRSGGQNTGELFF. In DNA, the CDR3 is TGTGCCAGCAGGAGCGGGGGTCAAAACACCGGGGAGCTGTTTTTT.

The chain joins TRBV6-1 to TRBJ1-6; the D is unclear. Germline V gene data show CDR1 as MNHNS and CDR2 as SASEGT. The V and J ends lost 4 bases and 7 bases respectively, with 11 bases between them. This CDR3 is built from 14 residues. The CDR3 DNA reads TGTGCCAGCAGTGGGGGAAACGGCAATTCACCCCTCCACTTT. This translates into CASSGGNGNSPLHF.

This chain joins TRBV7-2 and TRBJ1-2; the D gene is possibly TRBD1 (6 bases). CDR3 length: 15 amino acids. V was pared by 2 bases and J by 2 bases, with 12 bases between. Germline assignment: CDR1 SGHTA and CDR2 FQGNSA. The CDR3 region has the DNA TGTGCCAGCAGCTTATCGGGGGCGCAAAACTATGGCTACACCTTC. Its protein product is CASSLSGAQNYGYTF.

The rearrangement links TRBV12-3 or TRBV12-4 to TRBJ2-3; either TRBD1 or TRBD2 may supply D (6 bases each). V lost 9 bases and J 5 bases, leaving 15 bases between the germline ends. The CDR3 has 13 amino acids. The CDR3 loop is CARGGGAKDTQYF. The CDR3 DNA reads TGTGCCAGGGGGGGCGGAGCCAAAGATACGCAGTATTTT.

In DNA form, the CDR3 reads TGTGCCAGCAGTCCCTTGACAGGGGGCGAGACCCAGTACTTC. The encoded protein is CASSPLTGGETQYF. This chain uses TRBV12-3 or TRBV12-4 with TRBJ2-5; 10 bases line up with TRBD1. The V segment lost 5 bases and the J segment 5 bases; nucleotides outside the gene matches: 5. The CDR3 covers 14 residues.

The chain has TRBV7-6 and TRBJ2-5, with a tentative D call TRBD2 (6 bases). The CDR3 totals 19 residues. V was trimmed by 3 bases and J by 0 bases, leaving 23 bases between them. Germline-derived CDR1 and CDR2 are SGHVS and FNYEAQ. The chain's CDR3 is CASSLGAGLGGRDQETQYF. In DNA form, the CDR3 reads TGTGCCAGCAGCTTGGGTGCGGGGCTCGGCGGGCGAGACCAAGAGACCCAGTACTTC.

As to this clonotype: This is likely a read error, given that the CDR3 carries no conserved phenylalanine or tryptophan at its end. The DNA is left out, because the CDR3 cannot be placed on it with certainty; the CDR3 is given as TCRdb lists it. The CDR3 sequence: CASSRPGTVLQATQLS. This chain uses TRBV6-8 with TRBJ2-5; the D call of TRBD1 is as the table states it, not checked on the DNA. Per the germline V gene, CDR1 is MNHGY and CDR2 is SAAAGT. The CDR3 region is 16 residues in length, termini included.

The rearrangement links TRBV25-1 to TRBJ1-6; D is unclear. Trimming stripped 3 bases from V and 0 bases from J, with 3 bases between. The V gene's germline CDR1 is MGHDK and CDR2 SYGVNS. The CDR3 contains 14 residues. The CDR3 sequence: CASSDSSYNSPLHF. DNA of the CDR3: TGTGCCAGCAGTGATAGCTCCTATAATTCACCCCTCCACTTT.

The genes are TRBV7-6 and TRBJ2-5, with D maybe TRBD2 (7 bases). The V end was cut by 5 bases, the J end by 5 bases, with 18 bases between. This CDR3 has 15 amino acids. Germline V gene lookup returns CDR1 SGHVS and CDR2 FNYEAQ. The CDR3 region is CASSATWGGEETQYF. The CDR3 DNA sequence: TGTGCCAGCAGCGCGACCTGGGGGGGCGAGGAGACCCAGTACTTC. Filled out from reference TRBV7-6 and TRBJ2-5, the complete variable domain reads GAGVSQSPRYKVTKRGQDVALRCDPISGHVSLYWYRQALGQGPEFLTYFNYEAQQDKSGLPNDRFSAERPEGSISTLTIQRTEQRDSAMYRCASSATWGGEETQYFGPGTRLLVL.

The chain uses TRBV7-6 and TRBJ2-2; D is uncertain. Germline assignment: CDR1 SGHVS and CDR2 FNYEAQ. This CDR3 region has 15 residues. V shed 1 base and J shed 12 bases, with 18 bases lying between them. DNA of the CDR3: TGTGCCAGCAGCTTAGATTTAGTGAACACCGAGAAGCTGTTTTTT. Translating it yields CASSLDLVNTEKLFF.

This clonotype was recorded at least ten times. This rearrangement joins TRBV7-3 to TRBJ2-1; D may be TRBD2 (5 bases). The germline V gene encodes CDR1 SGHTA and CDR2 FQGTGA. CDR3 length equals 18 residues. V was pared by 1 base and J by 0 bases, with 16 bases between. The CDR3 DNA sequence: TGTGCCAGCAGCTTAAACGGGGAGTTGGGGAGCTCCTACAATGAGCAGTTCTTC. This gives the protein CASSLNGELGSSYNEQFF. The full variable domain, its missing parts supplied by reference TRBV7-3 and TRBJ2-1, is GAGVSQTPSNKVTEKGKYVELRCDPISGHTALYWYRQSLGQGPEFLIYFQGTGAADDSGLPNDRFFAVRPEGSVSTLKIQRTERGDSAVYLCASSLNGELGSSYNEQFFGPGTRLTVL.

V and J are TRBV7-8 and TRBJ2-3, with 10 bases fitting TRBD2. The CDR3 extends over 17 amino acids. V lost 1 base to trimming and J lost 4 bases; unmatched junction nucleotides: 8. Germline values: CDR1 SGHVS, CDR2 FQNEAQ. The CDR3 protein is CASSLVGSGRSADTQYF. CDR3 bases: TGTGCCAGCAGCTTAGTAGGTAGCGGGAGGAGTGCAGATACGCAGTATTTT.

There are many counts of this clonotype. This chain joins TRBV6-5 and TRBJ2-7, with a tentative D call TRBD1 (7 bases). V shed 5 bases and J shed 5 bases, with 19 bases lying between them. From germline, CDR1 is MNHEY and CDR2 SVGAGI. The CDR3 sequence is 15 residues long. Here the CDR3 reads CASSNGGRGIHEQYF. The CDR3 region has the DNA TGTGCCAGCAGTAACGGGGGCAGGGGGATCCACGAGCAGTACTTC.

Judged by abundance, this clonotype is medium-sized. CDR3 sequence (DNA): TGTGCCAGCAGACGAACGGACAGGGTTACAGATACGCAGTATTTT. It specifies CASRRTDRVTDTQYF. The chain uses TRBV6-1 and TRBJ2-3; 8 bases align to TRBD1. The CDR3 is 15 amino acids. CDR1 is MNHNS and CDR2 is SASEGT in the germline V gene. V was clipped by 6 bases and J by 3 bases; unmatched bases: 8.

This clonotype was counted once. The chain has TRBV27 and TRBJ2-7; the D is unclear. Trimming removed 3 bases at V and 1 base at J, with 7 bases between. Germline-derived CDR1 and CDR2 are MNHEY and SMNVEV (reference sequence). The length of the CDR3 is 13 residues. The CDR3 sequence is CASSLVGSYEQYF. The CDR3 coding sequence is TGTGCCAGCAGTTTGGTCGGATCCTACGAGCAGTACTTC.

This clonotype was counted at least ten times. V and J are TRBV5-1 and TRBJ2-4, with a weak D call TRBD2 (5 bases). V was cut by 4 bases and J by 5 bases, with 7 bases left in between. The CDR3 contains 12 residues. Per germline, CDR1 SGHRS and CDR2 YFSETQ. For the CDR3, the DNA is TGCGCCAGCAGCCTCGGGGAAAACATTCAGTACTTC. This codes for CASSLGENIQYF.

This clonotype was counted at least ten times. This chain links TRBV6-5 with TRBJ2-6; no firm D call. The V gene lost 0 bases and the J gene lost 0 bases, with 9 bases spanning the gap. Germline-derived CDR1 and CDR2 are MNHEY and SVGAGI. The CDR3 has 17 residues. The chain's CDR3 is CASSYSQPRSGANVLTF. The CDR3 DNA reads TGTGCCAGCAGTTACTCTCAACCCCGCTCTGGGGCCAACGTCCTGACTTTC.